This TCR beta chain was recorded in a study of T cells expressing NK-cell markers. Study-wide points: Among a handful of donors, these clonotypes also ranked first in the CD3+CD56-NKG2C+ fraction.

Comment on this clonotype: The antigen is not known.

Each CDR3 protein gets one entry in TCRdb, which reprocessed the 5' RACE reads and gives no DNA. Its clone listing holds about 370,000 distinct CDR3 sequences. Germline-derived CDR1 and CDR2 are SGHNT and YENEEA. This CDR3 contains 14 residues. The specimen sequenced was blood T cells: a sorted CD56 or NKG2C T cell subset, CD4+ or CD8+ T cells, or bulk PBMC T cells (not recorded which). The gene calls are TRBV11-3 and TRBJ1-1; TCRdb's D call, TRBD1, is unchecked because there is no DNA. The clonotype comes from a woman in her fifties or sixties in good health. The CDR3 loop is CASRYDRANTEAFF.